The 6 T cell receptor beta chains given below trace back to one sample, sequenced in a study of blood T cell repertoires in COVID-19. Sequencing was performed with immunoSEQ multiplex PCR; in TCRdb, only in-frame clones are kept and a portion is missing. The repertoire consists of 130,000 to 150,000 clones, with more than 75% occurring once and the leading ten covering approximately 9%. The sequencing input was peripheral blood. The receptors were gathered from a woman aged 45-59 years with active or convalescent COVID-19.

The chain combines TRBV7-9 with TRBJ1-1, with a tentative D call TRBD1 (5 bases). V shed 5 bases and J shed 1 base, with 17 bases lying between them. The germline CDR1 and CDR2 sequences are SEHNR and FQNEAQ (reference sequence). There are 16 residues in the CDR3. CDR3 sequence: CASSPSRSTENTEAFF. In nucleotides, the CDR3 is TGTGCCAGCAGCCCCTCCCGGTCGACAGAGAACACTGAAGCTTTCTTT.

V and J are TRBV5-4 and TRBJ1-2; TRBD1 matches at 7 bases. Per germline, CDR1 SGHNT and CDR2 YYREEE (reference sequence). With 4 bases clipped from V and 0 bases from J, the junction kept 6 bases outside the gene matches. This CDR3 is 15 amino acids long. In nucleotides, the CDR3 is TGTGCCAGCAGCCAAGGGACAGCCTCTAACTATGGCTACACCTTC. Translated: CASSQGTASNYGYTF.

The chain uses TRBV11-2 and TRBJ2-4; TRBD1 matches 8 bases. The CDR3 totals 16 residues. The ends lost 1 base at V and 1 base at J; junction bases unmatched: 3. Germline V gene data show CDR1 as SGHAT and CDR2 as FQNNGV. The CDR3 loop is CASSLGTGNAKNIQYF. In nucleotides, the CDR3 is TGTGCCAGCAGCTTAGGGACAGGGAACGCCAAAAACATTCAGTACTTC.

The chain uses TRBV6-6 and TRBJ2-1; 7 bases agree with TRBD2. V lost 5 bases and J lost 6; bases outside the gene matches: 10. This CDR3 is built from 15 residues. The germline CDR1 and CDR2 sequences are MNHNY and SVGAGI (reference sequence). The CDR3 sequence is CASSRGVAGSNEQFF. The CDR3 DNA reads TGTGCCAGCAGTCGTGGGGTAGCGGGTTCCAATGAGCAGTTCTTC.

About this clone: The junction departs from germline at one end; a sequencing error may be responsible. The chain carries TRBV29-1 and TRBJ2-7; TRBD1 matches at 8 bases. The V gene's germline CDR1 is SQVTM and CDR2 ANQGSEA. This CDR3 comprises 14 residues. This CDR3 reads CSVEGQGGSYEQYF. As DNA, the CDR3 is TGCAGCGTGGAAGGACAGGGTGGCTCCTACGAGCAGTACTTC.

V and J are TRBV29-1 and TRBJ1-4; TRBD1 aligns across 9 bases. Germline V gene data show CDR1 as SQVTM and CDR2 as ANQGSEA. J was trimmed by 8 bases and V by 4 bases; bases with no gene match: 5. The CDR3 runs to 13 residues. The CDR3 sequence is CSVAGTGNEKLFF. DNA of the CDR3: TGCAGCGTTGCCGGGACAGGGAACGAAAAACTGTTTTTT.